This TCR beta chain is drawn from a study of blood T cell repertoires in COVID-19. Whole-study context: COVID-19 samples collected from the United States, Italy and Spain covered acute and convalescent phases. Sources were T cells, B-cell-depleted T cells, or PBMCs; the material itself was cDNA or gDNA.

In the authors' workflow: Amplification with reference gene primers provided the estimates of nucleated cell counts. The data were produced by immunoSEQ multiplex PCR, yet TCRdb's version contains in-frame clones alone and is incomplete. Clone size and the V and J calls come from that table; the DNA yielded D and trimming. This table has roughly 110,000 clones, 75% to 95% appearing once. The sequence was obtained from a woman in her twenties or thirties with acute or convalescent COVID-19. Sample: peripheral blood.

The CDR3 coding sequence is TGTGCCAGCAGCCCCGGAGGGAGCTCTGGAAACACCATATATTTT. Its translation is CASSPGGSSGNTIYF. V usage is TRBV7-2 and J usage is TRBJ1-3; no clear D. Germline lookup yields CDR1 SGHTA and CDR2 FQGNSA. The CDR3 extends over 15 amino acids. V shed 5 bases and J shed 0 bases, with 11 bases lying between them.